This section outlines one TCR beta chain sequence together with its context. Seattle's enrolled individuals joined amid active infection and were then monitored longitudinally. These data originate in a study of blood T cell repertoires in COVID-19. On the study more broadly: The United States, Italy and Spain supplied acute and convalescent COVID-19 samples. The cDNA or gDNA used as material had been derived from T cells, B-cell-depleted T cells, or PBMCs.

In the authors' workflow: Quantification of nucleated cells was approximated via reference gene primer amplification. The assay was immunoSEQ multiplex PCR, and TCRdb's table has in-frame clones only and misses some. V and J calls and clone size are those listed in that table; D and trimming were worked out from the DNA. The table has 150,000 to 200,000 clones, 85% to 90% seen once; the top ten hold roughly 9.8%. Trimming took 10 bases from V and 0 from J, leaving 13 bases between them. CDR1 MGHDK and CDR2 SYGVNS come from the germline V gene. This CDR3 has 13 residues. This receptor was taken from a woman aged 55-75 years with COVID-19, enrolled during active disease. What was sequenced was peripheral blood. V usage is TRBV25-1 and J usage is TRBJ2-7, with D perhaps matching TRBD1 (6 bases). The CDR3 region is CATKDSRSYEQYF. CDR3 DNA sequence: TGTGCCACCAAGGACAGCCGCTCCTACGAGCAGTACTTC.